This T cell receptor (beta chain) is from a study of blood T cell repertoires in COVID-19. As for the study in general: From T cells, B-cell-depleted T cells, or PBMCs came the material, which was cDNA or gDNA.

Seattle participants joined during active infection and were tracked over time. Method: immunoSEQ multiplex PCR; TCRdb's copy keeps in-frame clones and lacks some. The sample lists 60,000 or so clones; approximately 80% were seen once. The source of this sequence is a man aged 25 to 40 with COVID-19, enrolled during active disease. The sample consisted of peripheral blood.

The CDR3 spells CASRDRGGSPLHF. CDR3 DNA: TGTGCCAGCAGGGACAGGGGCGGCTCACCCCTCCACTTT. The chain employs TRBV28 and TRBJ1-6; 9 bases fit TRBD1. The germline V gene has CDR1 MDHEN and CDR2 SYDVKM. V shed 6 bases and J 10 bases; nucleotides not matched to a gene: 4. The CDR3 runs to 13 residues.